This TCR beta chain was identified during a study of spatial heterogeneity in lung cancer. The study tagged each TCR cDNA molecule with a unique molecular identifier. TCRdb re-called the 5' RACE reads with MiXCR, one entry per CDR3 protein. In the table there are 77,000 or so distinct CDR3 sequences, approximately 21% of which are singletons. Germline lookup yields CDR1 MDHEN and CDR2 SYDVKM. V lost 6 bases and J lost 1, with 12 bases in between. The CDR3 length is 14 residues. This clonotype was seen repeatedly, ten times or more. This sample's time point: sample taken at primary tumor resection. Without sorting, whole RNA was sequenced from tumor, nontumor lung or frozen PBMC.

The source was PBMCs, collected at surgery. The receptor's source is a male donor with early-stage non-small cell lung cancer. This rearrangement joins TRBV28 to TRBJ2-5; D gene unclear. The CDR3 loop reads CASSPPGAQETQYF. CDR3 nucleotide sequence: TGTGCCAGCAGCCCCCCGGGTGCCCAAGAGACCCAGTACTTC.